Listed here is a single T cell receptor (beta chain). The sample holds a few counts of this clone. There is no known antigen for this receptor. Qualities for individual bases were not recorded, and no much larger clone is one base off. The data were taken from a study of sequential checkpoint blockade in melanoma (dated 2019 in TCRdb). At the level of the whole study: Using 1:1 randomization, the trial assigned patients either to first-line nivolumab followed by ipilimumab (arm A) or to ipilimumab followed by nivolumab (arm B). Maintenance nivolumab was given following each of the two trial sequences.

Reading from cysteine to phenylalanine, the CDR3 counts 16 amino acids. Here the CDR3 DNA is all that survives: 48 bases in frame from base 1. The germline V gene (reference sequence) supplies CDR1 MNHEY and CDR2 SMNVEV. For this chain, trimming is 4 bases at the V end and 5 bases at the J end, and the number of junction bases without a gene match is 6. The meaning of the sample's treatment or condition label: randomized to nivolumab then ipilimumab (arm A) or the reverse (arm B). No trial patient had received prior DNA-damaging chemotherapy. Live CD3+CD8+ cells negative for CD19 and CD56 were sorted from thawed PBMCs on a FACS Aria II flow cytometer. CheckMate 064, a randomized, open-label phase II trial of sequential checkpoint blockade, was the source of the samples, all of which came from patients with melanoma. Peripheral blood mononuclear cells were obtained through leukapheresis, purified using Ficoll-Paque, and frozen in human serum containing approximately 10% DMSO. Immediately after sorting, the purity of sorted blood CD3+CD8+ cells was verified to be >95%, after which DNA was extracted.

The immunoSEQ Assay was used to immunosequence TCRbeta CDR3 regions from genomic DNA. Genomic DNA was amplified by bias-controlled multiplex PCR before high-throughput sequencing. The study's processing was this. To quantify the absolute abundance of each unique TCRbeta CDR3 region, the sequences were collapsed and filtered. Clonality, defined as 1 minus Pielou's evenness, was calculated using only productive rearrangements. A previously published method was used to identify clones whose frequencies were significantly greater in on-treatment samples than in baseline samples. In its TCRdb copy, this immuneACCESS table keeps in-frame sequences only and misses some clones. Where compared with another copy, unresolved V genes explain less than half of these, and the others have no known cause. V, J and clone size were drawn from that table, and D and trimming were deduced from the DNA. The sample table records over 10,000 clones; less than 75% of these occur just once. The ten largest clones add up to 22% of the sample.

The research as a whole found: Validation of the response-prediction model combining TCR metrics and mutation burden is needed in larger, independent patient cohorts.

The sequenced sample was CD8+ T cells sorted from blood (inferred from file names), obtained from a patient given nivolumab and ipilimumab in sequence. In this chain, TRBV27 is recombined with TRBJ2-3; 13 central bases correspond to TRBD2. The receptor comes from a human donor with melanoma. This receptor carries the CDR3 CASSSWTSGSGDTQYF. The nucleotide sequence reads TGTGCCAGCAGTTCCTGGACTAGCGGGAGTGGAGATACGCAGTATTTT.